Listed below are T cell receptor beta chains from one sample, sequenced in a study of blood T cell repertoires in COVID-19. Profiling relied on immunoSEQ multiplex PCR, and the TCRdb table lists in-frame clones only, not all of them. This sample has more than 85,000 clones; over 65% occur once, and the top ten carry roughly 20%. Sequencing was done on a sample of peripheral blood. The receptors derive from a woman aged 60-75 years with acute or convalescent COVID-19. The CDR3 runs from the conserved cysteine through the conserved F or W. D genes are given only for firm matches. Clone size is stated in some rows and not others, as once, few, many or a class when expanded.

CDR3nt: TGTGCCGGCATGAGACAGGGTGACACTGAAGCTTTCTTT
CDR3aa: CAGMRQGDTEAFF
abundance: .
j_gene: TRBJ1-1
v_gene: TRBV10-3
d_gene: TRBD1

CDR3nt: TGTGCCAGCAGTGAACCGGCAGGGTGGAGCAATCAGCCCCAGCATTTT
CDR3aa: CASSEPAGWSNQPQHF
abundance: once
j_gene: TRBJ1-5
v_gene: TRBV6-1
d_gene: .

CDR3nt: TGTGCCAGCAGGGAGACGACTAGCAATTTCGAGCAGTTCTTC
CDR3aa: CASRETTSNFEQFF
abundance: .
j_gene: TRBJ2-1
v_gene: TRBV7-3
d_gene: TRBD2

CDR3nt: TGTGCCTGGTCGACAGGGAGCTCCTATAATTCACCCCTCCACTTT
CDR3aa: CAWSTGSSYNSPLHF
abundance: once
j_gene: TRBJ1-6
v_gene: TRBV30
d_gene: TRBD1

CDR3nt: TGTGCCAGCAGCTCTTCCTCCTACGAGCAGTACTTC
CDR3aa: CASSSSSYEQYF
abundance: few
j_gene: TRBJ2-7
v_gene: TRBV5-6
d_gene: .

CDR3nt: TGTGCCAGCAGCTTAGAGGGATTCCGGGGCTACGAGCAGTACTTC
CDR3aa: CASSLEGFRGYEQYF
abundance: few
j_gene: TRBJ2-7
v_gene: TRBV7-9
d_gene: .

CDR3nt: TGCAGCGTCGCGGACAGCTCTGGAAACACCATATATTTT
CDR3aa: CSVADSSGNTIYF
abundance: .
j_gene: TRBJ1-3
v_gene: TRBV29-1
d_gene: .

CDR3nt: TGTGCCAGCAGCTTGTCCGACAGGGTGGGATCCGGGGAGCTGTTTTTT
CDR3aa: CASSLSDRVGSGELFF
abundance: .
j_gene: TRBJ2-2
v_gene: TRBV5-8
d_gene: TRBD1

CDR3nt: TGTGCCAGCAGTTACGGGTCGCAGGATAGCAATCAGCCCCAGCATTTT
CDR3aa: CASSYGSQDSNQPQHF
abundance: once
j_gene: TRBJ1-5
v_gene: TRBV6-5
d_gene: .

CDR3nt: TGTGCCAGCAGCCGCACGACAGACTACGAGCAGTACTTC
CDR3aa: CASSRTTDYEQYF
abundance: .
j_gene: TRBJ2-7
v_gene: TRBV12-3/TRBV12-4
d_gene: .

CDR3nt: TGTGCCAGCAGCTTAAGGGGTCGGACAGGGTCACCTGTGACCCAGTACTTC
CDR3aa: CASSLRGRTGSPVTQYF
abundance: .
j_gene: TRBJ2-5
v_gene: TRBV7-9
d_gene: TRBD1

CDR3nt: TGTGCCATCAGTGGAGGGGGCATAGGCACTGAAGCTTTCTTT
CDR3aa: CAISGGGIGTEAFF
abundance: .
j_gene: TRBJ1-1
v_gene: TRBV10-3
d_gene: TRBD1

CDR3nt: TGTGCCAGCAGCCCCCAGGGGGGCAATCAGCCCCAGCATTTT
CDR3aa: CASSPQGGNQPQHF
abundance: .
j_gene: TRBJ1-5
v_gene: TRBV7-8
d_gene: TRBD1

CDR3nt: TGTGCCAGCAGCTTAGGGGCGAGAGAAAAACTGTTTTTT
CDR3aa: CASSLGAREKLFF
abundance: .
j_gene: TRBJ1-4
v_gene: TRBV11-2
d_gene: .

CDR3nt: TGTGCCAGTAGTATAAGACTCGAGGGAGATACGCAGTATTTT
CDR3aa: CASSIRLEGDTQYF
abundance: .
j_gene: TRBJ2-3
v_gene: TRBV19
d_gene: .

CDR3nt: TGTGCCAGCAGCAGGGGGAATAAATATGGTGAGCAGTTCTTC
CDR3aa: CASSRGNKYGEQFF
abundance: .
j_gene: TRBJ2-1
v_gene: TRBV28
d_gene: TRBD1

CDR3nt: TGTGCCAGCAGTTGGGGGACTAGCGGGAGAGCGGGCGAGCAGTACTTC
CDR3aa: CASSWGTSGRAGEQYF
abundance: .
j_gene: TRBJ2-7
v_gene: TRBV11-2
d_gene: TRBD2

CDR3nt: TGCGCCAGCAGCTTCGGGCACAGGGATAACGAGCAGTACTTC
CDR3aa: CASSFGHRDNEQYF
abundance: .
j_gene: TRBJ2-7
v_gene: TRBV5-1
d_gene: .

CDR3nt: TGTGCCAGCAGTGGACAGTACTATGGCTACACCTTC
CDR3aa: CASSGQYYGYTF
abundance: .
j_gene: TRBJ1-2
v_gene: TRBV28
d_gene: .

CDR3nt: TGCAGTGCTAGTAAGGGACAGGGGGCTAACTATGGCTACACCTTC
CDR3aa: CSASKGQGANYGYTF
abundance: .
j_gene: TRBJ1-2
v_gene: TRBV20-1
d_gene: TRBD1

CDR3nt: TGTGCCAGCAGCACACCGGGACAGGGGGAATATGGCTACACCTTC
CDR3aa: CASSTPGQGEYGYTF
abundance: .
j_gene: TRBJ1-2
v_gene: TRBV13
d_gene: TRBD1

CDR3nt: TGCGCCAGCAGCCAGACAGGGCTGAACACTGAAGCTTTCTTT
CDR3aa: CASSQTGLNTEAFF
abundance: .
j_gene: TRBJ1-1
v_gene: TRBV4-1
d_gene: TRBD1

CDR3nt: TGTGCCAGCAGTTTATCAGGGACAGTCTCCTACAATGAGCAGTTCTTC
CDR3aa: CASSLSGTVSYNEQFF
abundance: .
j_gene: TRBJ2-1
v_gene: TRBV27
d_gene: TRBD1

CDR3nt: TGTGCCAGCAGTTACGAGCAGGGGGGTTTATACGAGCAGTACTTC
CDR3aa: CASSYEQGGLYEQYF
abundance: .
j_gene: TRBJ2-7
v_gene: TRBV6-5
d_gene: .

CDR3nt: TGTGCCAGCAGTATCACCCGGGACAGTCGCGAGCAGTACTTC
CDR3aa: CASSITRDSREQYF
abundance: few
j_gene: TRBJ2-7
v_gene: TRBV6-5
d_gene: TRBD1

CDR3nt: TGTGCCAGCAGCTTGCCATCCCAAGAGACCCAGTACTTC
CDR3aa: CASSLPSQETQYF
abundance: .
j_gene: TRBJ2-5
v_gene: TRBV5-4
d_gene: .

CDR3nt: TGTGCCAGCAGGCCCGGTGACTATAATTCACCCCTCCACTTT
CDR3aa: CASRPGDYNSPLHF
abundance: .
j_gene: TRBJ1-6
v_gene: TRBV28
d_gene: .

CDR3nt: TGTGCCAGTAGTATATCCCTCAGCGGTACGGGCTTTGCTTACGAGCAGTACTTC
CDR3aa: CASSISLSGTGFAYEQYF
abundance: .
j_gene: TRBJ2-7
v_gene: TRBV19
d_gene: .

CDR3nt: TGTGCCAGCACCTGGGAGGGCCTCGGCTATGGCTACACCTTC
CDR3aa: CASTWEGLGYGYTF
abundance: .
j_gene: TRBJ1-2
v_gene: TRBV28
d_gene: .